The T cell receptor (beta chain) under discussion was sequenced for a study of CXCR3-negative and CXCR3-positive naive CD8 T cells. The CDR3 is 13 residues long. Looked up from germline, CDR1 is DFQATT and CDR2 is SNEGSKA (reference sequence). It was by 5' RACE with UMI labels that the TRB cDNA libraries were prepared. From the 5' RACE reads, TCRdb lists one entry per CDR3 protein and no DNA. This sample's table has 60,000 or so distinct CDR3 sequences. This sequence originates from a human donor in good health. Some clones in this sample may be carry-over from other donors' samples. The material sequenced was memory CD8+ T cells from blood. V gene TRBV20-1 combines with J gene TRBJ2-5; the D gene TCRdb calls, TRBD2, cannot be checked with no DNA. The CDR3 is CSAPSGLQETQYF.